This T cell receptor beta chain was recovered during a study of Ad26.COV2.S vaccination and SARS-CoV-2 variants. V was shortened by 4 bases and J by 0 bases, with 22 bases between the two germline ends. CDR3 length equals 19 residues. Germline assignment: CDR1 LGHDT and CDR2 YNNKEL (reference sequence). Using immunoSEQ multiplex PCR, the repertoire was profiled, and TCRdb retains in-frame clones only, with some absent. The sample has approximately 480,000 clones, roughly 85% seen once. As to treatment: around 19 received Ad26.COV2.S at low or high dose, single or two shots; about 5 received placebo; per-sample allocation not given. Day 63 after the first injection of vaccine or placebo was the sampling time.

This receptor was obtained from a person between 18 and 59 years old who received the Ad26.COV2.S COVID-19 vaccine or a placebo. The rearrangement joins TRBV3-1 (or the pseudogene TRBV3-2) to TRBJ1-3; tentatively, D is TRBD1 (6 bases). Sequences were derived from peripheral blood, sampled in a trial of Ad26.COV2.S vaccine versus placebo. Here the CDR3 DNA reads TGTGCCAGCAGCCGCCCCCCAGACAGGCGCTATTTCTCTGGAAACACCATATATTTT. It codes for CASSRPPDRRYFSGNTIYF.